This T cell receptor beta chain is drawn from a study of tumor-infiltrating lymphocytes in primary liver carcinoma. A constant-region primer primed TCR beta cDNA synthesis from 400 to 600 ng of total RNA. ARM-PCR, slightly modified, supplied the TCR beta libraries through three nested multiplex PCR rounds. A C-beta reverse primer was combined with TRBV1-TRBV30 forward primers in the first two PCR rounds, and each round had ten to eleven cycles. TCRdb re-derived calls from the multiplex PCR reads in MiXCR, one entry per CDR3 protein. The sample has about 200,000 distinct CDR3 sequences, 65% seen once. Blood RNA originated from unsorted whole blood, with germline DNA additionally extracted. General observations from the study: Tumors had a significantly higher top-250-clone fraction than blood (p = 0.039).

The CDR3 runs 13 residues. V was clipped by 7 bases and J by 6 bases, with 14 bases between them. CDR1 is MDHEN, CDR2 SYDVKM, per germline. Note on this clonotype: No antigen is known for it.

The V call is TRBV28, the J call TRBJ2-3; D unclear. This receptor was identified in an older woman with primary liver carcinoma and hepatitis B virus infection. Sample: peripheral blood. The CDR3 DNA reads TGTGCCAGCATTAAACATGGTACGGATACGCAGTATTTT. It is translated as CASIKHGTDTQYF.